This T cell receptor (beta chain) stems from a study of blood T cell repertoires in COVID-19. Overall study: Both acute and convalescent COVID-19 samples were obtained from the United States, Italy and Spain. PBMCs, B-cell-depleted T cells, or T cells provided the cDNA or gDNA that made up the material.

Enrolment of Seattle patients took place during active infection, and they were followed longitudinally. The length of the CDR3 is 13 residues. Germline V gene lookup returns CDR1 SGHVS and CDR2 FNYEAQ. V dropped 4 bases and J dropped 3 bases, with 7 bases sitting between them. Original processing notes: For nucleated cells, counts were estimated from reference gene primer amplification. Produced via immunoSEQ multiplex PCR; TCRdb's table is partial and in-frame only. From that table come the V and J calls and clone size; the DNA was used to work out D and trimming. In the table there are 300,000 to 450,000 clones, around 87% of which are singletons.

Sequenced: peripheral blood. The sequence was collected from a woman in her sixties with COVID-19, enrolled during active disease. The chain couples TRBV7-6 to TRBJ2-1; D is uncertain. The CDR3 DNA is TGTGCCAGCAGCTCTAATAACTACAATGAGCAGTTCTTC. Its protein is CASSSNNYNEQFF.